A single sample gave rise to the 9 T cell receptor beta chains below, sequenced in a study of T cells in Graves' hyperthyroidism and ophthalmopathy. The CDR3 regions of TCR beta were amplified from RNA transcripts. With the HTBI primer set, the TCR CDR3 went through a first round of RT-PCR. TCRdb called the multiplex PCR reads again in MiXCR, with one record for every CDR3 protein. Of some 770,000 distinct CDR3 sequences in the sample, around 15% were seen once. The material sequenced was blood. Every receptor here comes from a man between 18 and 29 years old with Graves' hyperthyroidism.

This clonotype has a handful of counts. The chain couples TRBV3-1 to TRBJ1-1; D unclear. Germline V gene sequence: CDR1 LGHDT, CDR2 YNNKEL (reference sequence). The CDR3 totals 15 residues. Trimming pared 0 bases from V and 5 bases from J, leaving 13 bases between. The CDR3 spells CASSQDRPGRTEAFF. CDR3 nucleotide sequence: TGTGCCAGCAGCCAAGATCGGCCGGGCCGGACTGAAGCTTTCTTT.

This chain joins TRBV9 and TRBJ2-3, with D unresolved. Trimming took 0 bases from V and 0 from J, leaving 11 bases between them. The CDR3 has 16 residues. CDR1 is SGDLS, CDR2 YYNGEE, per germline. CDR3 region: CASSVVWAASTDTQYF. Here the CDR3 DNA reads TGTGCCAGCAGCGTAGTTTGGGCAGCGAGCACAGATACGCAGTATTTT.

In this sample, this clonotype turned up a few times. The chain carries TRBV7-4 and TRBJ2-3; 7 bases map to TRBD1. The CDR3 totals 15 residues. The germline V gene encodes CDR1 SGHVT and CDR2 SQSDAQ. The V segment lost 4 bases and the J segment 4 bases; nucleotides outside the gene matches: 8. The CDR3 loop reads CASSSGQEESDTQYF. The CDR3 coding sequence is TGTGCCAGCAGCTCCGGACAGGAGGAGTCAGATACGCAGTATTTT.

This clonotype was seen only a few times. This rearrangement joins TRBV28 to TRBJ1-5, with D possibly TRBD1 on 6 matching bases. Germline lookup yields CDR1 MDHEN and CDR2 SYDVKM. This CDR3 contains 14 residues. V was clipped by 7 bases and J by 3 bases, with 13 bases between them. CDR3 nucleotides: TGTGCCAGCACGAGAGGGGGGACCAATCAGCCCCAGCATTTT. The encoded protein is CASTRGGTNQPQHF. Variable domain in full (rest from reference TRBV28 and TRBJ1-5): DVKVTQSSRYLVKRTGEKVFLECVQDMDHENMFWYRQDPGLGLRLIYFSYDVKMKEKGDIPEGYSVSREKKERFSLILESASTNQTSMYLCASTRGGTNQPQHFGDGTRLSIL.

As concerns this clonotype: A much larger clone differs from this one at a single base, so this may be a read error. The genes are TRBV2 and TRBJ2-2; no definite D call. The CDR3 has 14 amino acids. V lost 6 bases to trimming and J lost 3 bases, with 11 bases between them. In germline, CDR1 is SNHLY, CDR2 FYNNEI. CDR3 bases: TGTGCCAGCAGGGCCAACTTGGACACCGGGGAGCTGTTTTTT. Encoded protein: CASRANLDTGELFF.

This clonotype was seen repeatedly, ten times or more. This rearrangement joins TRBV12-3 or TRBV12-4 to TRBJ2-2; TRBD2 aligns across 13 bases. The V segment lost 5 bases and the J segment 4 bases; nucleotides outside the gene matches: 4. CDR3 length equals 16 residues. The CDR3 DNA sequence: TGTGCCAGCAGTACACTAGCGGGAGGGGGCACCGGGGAGCTGTTTTTT. Protein: CASSTLAGGGTGELFF.

The genes are TRBV4-3 and TRBJ2-1; 10 bases fit TRBD1. Germline loops: CDR1 LGHNA, CDR2 YSLEER. The trim removed 0 bases at V and 4 bases at J, leaving 0 bases unmatched. This CDR3 contains 15 residues. This CDR3 is CASSQEDRGYNEQFF. CDR3 in DNA: TGCGCCAGCAGCCAAGAGGACAGGGGGTACAATGAGCAGTTCTTC.

This clonotype has a count of ten or more. The chain combines TRBV20-1 with TRBJ2-3; D is unresolved. This CDR3 spans 13 amino acids. Trimming stripped 1 base from V and 1 base from J, with 6 bases between. Germline V gene data show CDR1 as DFQATT and CDR2 as SNEGSKA (reference sequence). As DNA, the CDR3 is TGCAGTGCTAGAGCTGCCGGCACAGATACGCAGTATTTT. Protein: CSARAAGTDTQYF.

Regarding this clonotype: This clone may be a read error of a much larger clone one base away. This likely comes from a read error, as the CDR3 has no conserved phenylalanine or tryptophan at its end. V gene TRBV28 combines with J gene TRBJ2-3, with 9 bases lining up with TRBD2. CDR1 and CDR2 (germline): MDHEN, SYDVKM. The CDR3 length is 13 residues. V trimming: 9 bases; J trimming: 5 bases; junction bases outside the gene matches: 6. CDR3 loop: CASLAGVIDTQYS. The CDR3 bases are TGTGCCAGTTTAGCGGGAGTTATAGATACGCAGTATTCT.